This T cell receptor beta chain was captured in a study of PD-1 blockade in mismatch repair-deficient tumors. The CDR3 is made up of 14 amino acids. Trimming removed 0 bases at V and 0 bases at J, with 4 bases between. Germline assignment: CDR1 SGHRS and CDR2 YFSETQ. The method was immunoSEQ multiplex PCR; TCRdb's version includes in-frame clones alone and lacks a portion of them. This sample carries 65,000 to 80,000 clones, almost 80% of them seen once, and the ten largest clones take 4.5% to 7%. Mismatch repair deficiency was confirmed in all patients, by PCR or immunohistochemistry. TCRs were sequenced from a few patients responding to pembrolizumab.

This sequence joins TRBV5-1 and TRBJ1-3; D gene unclear. The sequenced sample was peripheral blood, obtained 2 weeks after starting pembrolizumab. The origin of this receptor is an adult with mismatch repair-deficient cancer. CDR3 DNA sequence: TGCGCCAGCAGCTTGGGGCCCTCTGGAAACACCATATATTTT. Translation: CASSLGPSGNTIYF.